This is a list of T cell receptor beta chains from one sample in a study of blood T cell repertoires in COVID-19. Clones were read by immunoSEQ multiplex PCR, and TCRdb kept only the in-frame ones, dropping some. The data hold about 310,000 clones, with around 87% observed a single time. The specimen sequenced was peripheral blood. These receptors all come from a woman in her 50s who had recovered from COVID-19. CDR3s leave out the opening cysteine and the closing phenylalanine or tryptophan. For some rows the clone size is stated as once, few or many, or as a class when expanded; others skip it.

clone size	V gene	J gene	CDR3 protein
NA	TRBV6-5	TRBJ2-7	ASGQGTQYEQY
once	TRBV30	TRBJ1-6	AWGGQGVYNSPLH
NA	TRBV5-6	TRBJ1-1	ASSLGQRMNTEAF
NA	TRBV4-1	TRBJ1-5	ASSREGPVVQPQH
NA	TRBV7-9	TRBJ2-1	ASSLEGPWEQF
NA	TRBV10-3	TRBJ1-2	AIRNDRSGFNYGYT
NA	TRBV9	TRBJ2-3	ASSETGTSTDTQY
NA	TRBV5-6	TRBJ1-2	ASSWENHRVYGYT
few	TRBV3-1/TRBV3-2	TRBJ2-7	ASSQEFRSGINEQY
NA	TRBV4-1	TRBJ2-1	ASSQSGLAGVVSRDNEQF
NA	TRBV3-1/TRBV3-2	TRBJ2-5	ASSQPGTSGQETQY
NA	TRBV6-2/TRBV6-3	TRBJ2-1	ASSYSDFRSVEQF
NA	TRBV19	TRBJ1-5	ASNPSATGVNQPQH
few	TRBV4-1	TRBJ1-4	ASSHVQGAGEKLF
once	TRBV30	TRBJ1-4	AWGDRLNEKLF
NA	TRBV10-2	TRBJ2-7	ASRLAGGTYEQY
NA	TRBV4-1	TRBJ2-1	ASSQDQASGYNEQF
NA	TRBV4-2	TRBJ1-3	ASSPRTGNSGNTIY
NA	TRBV19	TRBJ1-2	ATKSSGTRLIPYGYT
NA	TRBV5-8	TRBJ2-2	ASSHLGGYTGELF
NA	TRBV9	TRBJ2-3	ASSVLAGGGDTQY
NA	TRBV30	TRBJ2-5	AWSEDRRETQY
NA	TRBV7-9	TRBJ2-1	ASSHNADNEQF
once	TRBV6-6	TRBJ1-2	ASTPSGQRGYT
NA	TRBV19	TRBJ2-5	ASSIGGRRESETQY
NA	TRBV23-1	TRBJ2-7	ASSHQGRGCREQY
NA	TRBV19	TRBJ2-5	ASRTNGQETQY
NA	TRBV19	TRBJ1-1	ASSYAGLNTEAF
NA	TRBV5-6	TRBJ2-5	ASSDPGGEITKTQY
NA	TRBV7-2	TRBJ2-7	ASSPRTGLPYEQY
NA	TRBV3-1/TRBV3-2	TRBJ2-1	ASGRVSYNEQF
NA	TRBV4-3	TRBJ2-5	ASSQAVTETQY
NA	TRBV7-3	TRBJ2-1	ASSFLAGRNEQF
NA	TRBV19	TRBJ1-2	ASRIRDANYGYT
NA	TRBV5-8	TRBJ2-3	ASSLDIDTQY
NA	TRBV19	TRBJ1-5	ASSIAPDYSNQPQH
NA	TRBV5-1	TRBJ2-5	ASSYGGAVETQY
once	TRBV19	TRBJ1-2	ASTTGGTSGYT
NA	TRBV2	TRBJ2-1	ASSSLADEQF
NA	TRBV7-3	TRBJ1-5	ASSSTNRGFGNQPQH
NA	TRBV7-9	TRBJ1-3	ASSLASSGNTIY
once	TRBV5-8	TRBJ2-4	ASSAGGRGLAKNIQY
NA	TRBV10-3	TRBJ1-3	ARRAGPDSGNTIY
NA	TRBV11-2	TRBJ1-1	ASSTTDNTEAF
NA	TRBV5-6	TRBJ2-7	ASSRGDGAYEQY
NA	TRBV7-3	TRBJ2-3	ASSLGLGGGTDTQY
few	TRBV6-5	TRBJ1-6	ASSLTGVPNNSPLH
NA	TRBV30	TRBJ2-2	ASGAAALVGELF
NA	TRBV6-5	TRBJ1-3	ASSWRDRAKGNTIY
NA	TRBV7-2	TRBJ2-7	ASSLAGQGATY
NA	TRBV6-6	TRBJ2-7	ASRTNSYEQY
NA	TRBV10-3	TRBJ2-5	AISVEGRARETQY
NA	TRBV5-1	TRBJ2-7	ASSETSGSVNEQY
NA	TRBV30	TRBJ1-3	AWSVLTELTGNTIY
once	TRBV28	TRBJ1-4	ASRGTGRTNEKLF
NA	TRBV3-1/TRBV3-2	TRBJ1-3	ASSQEAGSGNTIY
NA	TRBV6-1	TRBJ1-2	ASSEYPRGPDGYT